These 5 T cell receptor beta chains were all obtained from the same sample, sequenced in a study of blood T cell repertoires in COVID-19. Sequenced by immunoSEQ multiplex PCR; TCRdb stores in-frame clones only, minus some. The sample includes over 150,000 clones, about 85% of them seen just once. Sequences were obtained from PBMCs or T cells enriched from blood (not recorded which). Receptors were obtained from a man aged 35 to 55 who had recovered from COVID-19.

A word on this clone: The germline gene is not matched at one end of the junction; a read error may be the cause. The CDR3 loop reads CVSRIDTHSGNTIYF. The DNA for the CDR3 is TGCGTCAGCAGGATAGACACCCACTCTGGAAACACCATATATTTT. The chain has TRBV5-1 and TRBJ1-3; no clear D gene. The CDR3 has 15 amino acids. The V gene's germline CDR1 is SGHRS and CDR2 YFSETQ. Based on the CDR3 plus reference TRBV5-1 and TRBJ1-3, the full variable domain is KAGVTQTPRYLIKTRGQQVTLSCSPISGHRSVSWYQQTPGQGLQFLFEYFSETQRNKGNFPGRFSGRQFSNSRSEMNVSTLELGDSALYLCVSRIDTHSGNTIYFGEGSWLTVV.

The chain employs TRBV9 and TRBJ1-5; D perhaps matches TRBD1 (6 bases). Germline values: CDR1 SGDLS, CDR2 YYNGEE. V was shortened by 4 bases and J by 0 bases, with 11 bases between the two germline ends. CDR3 size: 15 residues. This CDR3 is CASSPGQSSNQPQHF. CDR3 in DNA: TGTGCCAGCAGCCCCGGACAGTCTAGCAATCAGCCCCAGCATTTT.

The chain uses TRBV6-6 and TRBJ2-5, with TRBD2 matching over 8 bases. CDR3 length equals 17 residues. Germline CDR1 is MNHNY and CDR2 is SVGAGI (reference sequence). V lost 5 bases to trimming and J lost 0 bases; unmatched junction nucleotides: 11. CDR3 region: CASSPWPFGGDQETQYF. In DNA form, the CDR3 reads TGTGCCAGCAGTCCATGGCCTTTCGGGGGGGACCAAGAGACCCAGTACTTC.

This rearrangement joins TRBV6-5 to TRBJ2-7; D may be TRBD2 (5 bases). The V and J ends lost 6 bases and 0 bases respectively, with 9 bases between them. The CDR3 has 13 amino acids. Per germline, CDR1 MNHEY and CDR2 SVGAGI. The CDR3 DNA reads TGTGCCAGCAGGGCTAGCCGCTCCTACGAGCAGTACTTC. This codes for CASRASRSYEQYF.

Concerning this clone: The same CDR3 is also encoded by other DNA sequences in this sample. This chain uses TRBV28 with TRBJ2-7; 8 nucleotides match TRBD2. V was pared by 6 bases and J by 0 bases, with 4 bases of the junction left unmatched. The CDR3 is made up of 14 amino acids. Per germline, CDR1 MDHEN and CDR2 SYDVKM. The CDR3 bases are TGTGCCAGCAGCCCGAGCGGGAGCTCCTACGAGCAGTACTTC. Translation gives CASSPSGSSYEQYF.